The table lists the clone carrying this T cell receptor beta chain with a few counts. What it binds is unknown. This may be a read error: a much more frequent sequence differs by one nucleotide. The V gene end was trimmed by 6 bases and the J gene end by 5 bases; junction bases not matched to a gene: 3. Germline lookup yields CDR1 SQVTM and CDR2 ANQGSEA. This CDR3 comprises 13 residues. TCRbeta libraries were built with three rounds of nested PCR, modified from ARM-PCR. TCRdb independently ran MiXCR on the multiplex PCR reads; one entry per CDR3 protein. The sample has some 120,000 distinct CDR3 sequences, approximately 66% seen once; the top ten hold roughly 13%. This entry is derived from a study of tumor and adjacent non-tumor tissue in lung cancer. Regarding the study as a whole: Compared with tumor, normal lung showed significantly lower TCR diversity.

This sample's RNA came from whole unsorted tissue. The TCR originated in a man aged 25-45 years with non-small cell lung cancer. The chain recombines TRBV29-1 with TRBJ2-7; the match to TRBD2 covers 14 bases. The source material was lung tumor tissue. CDR3 nucleotide sequence: TGCAGCGTCGGACTAGCGGGAGGTAACGAGCAGTACTTC. This sequence encodes CSVGLAGGNEQYF.